One sample yielded the 20 T cell receptor beta chains listed below, sequenced in a study of T cell responses to AZD1222 COVID-19 vaccine. Sequenced by immunoSEQ multiplex PCR; TCRdb stores in-frame clones only, minus some. The sample lists about 140,000 clones, 70% to 90% occurring once. The sequencing used peripheral blood, collected on day 0 of AZD1222 vaccination. The receptor set was obtained from an adult in good health.

The genes are TRBV30 and TRBJ2-6; 12 bases match TRBD1. There are 15 residues in the CDR3. Germline CDR1 GTSNPN, CDR2 SVGIG (reference sequence). Trimming cost V 5 bases and J 3 bases; bases outside gene matches: 2. The CDR3 DNA reads as TGTGCCTGGGGGACAGGGGGCGGTGGGGCCAACGTCCTGACTTTC. Translated: CAWGTGGGGANVLTF. The full variable domain, with the rest looked up from reference TRBV30 and TRBJ2-6, is SQTIHQWPATLVQPVGSPLSLECTVEGTSNPNLYWYRQAAGRGLQLLFYSVGIGQISSEVPQNLSASRPQDRQFILSSKKLLLSDSGFYLCAWGTGGGGANVLTFGAGSRLTVL.

The chain recombines TRBV20-1 with TRBJ1-1; TRBD1 matches at 9 bases. Germline CDR1 reads DFQATT; CDR2 reads SNEGSKA (reference sequence). The CDR3 loop spans 14 amino acids. The trim removed 3 bases at V and 8 bases at J, leaving 10 bases unmatched. This chain's CDR3 is CSASPGQGRKEAFF. The CDR3 DNA is TGCAGTGCTAGTCCGGGACAGGGTAGAAAAGAAGCTTTCTTT.

The rearrangement links TRBV12-3 or TRBV12-4 to TRBJ2-2, with D possibly matching TRBD2 (6 bases). V lost 8 bases and J lost 0, with 7 bases in between. The CDR3 spans 13 residues. The CDR3 region has the DNA TGTGCCAGCGGGGGGACGAACACCGGGGAGCTGTTTTTT. Protein sequence: CASGGTNTGELFF.

V usage is TRBV14 and J usage is TRBJ2-3; D is possibly TRBD1 or TRBD2 (5 bases each). V dropped 1 base and J dropped 2 bases, with 19 bases sitting between them. This CDR3 has 18 residues. CDR1 and CDR2 (germline): SGHDN, FVKESK. The CDR3: CASSQGWDLGANTDTQYF. CDR3 nucleotides: TGTGCCAGCAGCCAAGGCTGGGACCTCGGGGCTAACACAGATACGCAGTATTTT.

The rearrangement uses TRBV13 and TRBJ2-7, with 12 nucleotides matching TRBD2. This CDR3 comprises 15 residues. CDR1 and CDR2 (germline): PRHDT, FYEKMQ (reference sequence). Germline trimming cut 5 bases from V and 3 bases from J; bases unmatched to any gene: 5. The CDR3 spells CASSPGLAGHYEQYF. The CDR3 DNA follows: TGTGCCAGCAGCCCAGGACTAGCGGGACACTACGAGCAGTACTTC. Combining the CDR3 with reference TRBV13 and TRBJ2-7 gives the whole variable domain AAGVIQSPRHLIKEKRETATLKCYPIPRHDTVYWYQQGPGQDPQFLISFYEKMQSDKGSIPDRFSAQQFSDYHSELNMSSLELGDSALYFCASSPGLAGHYEQYFGPGTRLTVT.

The rearrangement links TRBV6-1 to TRBJ1-5; a weak D match, TRBD1 (6 bases). Germline-derived CDR1 and CDR2 are MNHNS and SASEGT. The V and J ends lost 5 bases and 3 bases respectively, with 11 bases between them. This CDR3 has 14 amino acids. This chain's CDR3 is CASSFDRLNQPQHF. The CDR3 DNA sequence: TGTGCCAGCAGTTTCGACAGGCTCAATCAGCCCCAGCATTTT.

This chain joins TRBV28 and TRBJ1-2; D unresolved. V lost 3 bases, J lost 8 bases, and 16 bases lay in between. Germline-derived CDR1 and CDR2 are MDHEN and SYDVKM. The CDR3 spans 14 residues. CDR3 sequence (DNA): TGTGCCAGCAGTTTTCAGGCCGTTCTGGGGGGCTACACCTTC. Protein sequence: CASSFQAVLGGYTF.

The rearrangement joins TRBV4-2 to TRBJ2-3, with 10 bases identical to TRBD2. CDR1 and CDR2 from the germline V gene are LGHNA and YNFKEQ. The CDR3 has 19 amino acids. V shed 6 bases, J shed 5 bases, and the junction held 20 bases outside the gene matches. In DNA form, the CDR3 reads TGTGCCAGCAGTGTCGTCAGCCTAGCGGGAGTGGGGGTAGGAGATACGCAGTATTTT. Its translation: CASSVVSLAGVGVGDTQYF.

V is TRBV2 and J is TRBJ2-3; 7 bases align to TRBD2. Germline V CDR1 and CDR2: SNHLY, FYNNEI. Unmatched junction bases numbered 2, after V lost 1 base and J lost 1 base. The CDR3 consists of 15 residues. CDR3 amino acids: CASSEGGSGTDTQYF. The CDR3 DNA sequence: TGTGCCAGCAGTGAAGGCGGGAGCGGCACAGATACGCAGTATTTT.

The V gene is TRBV9, the J gene TRBJ2-3; D might be TRBD1 or TRBD2, each matching 5 bases. The ends were cut back, 3 bases at V and 4 bases at J, with 12 bases in the middle. Per the germline V gene, CDR1 is SGDLS and CDR2 is YYNGEE. CDR3 size: 14 residues. The CDR3 bases are TGTGCCAGCAGCGCCACCTGGGGGTCAGATACGCAGTATTTT. Amino acid sequence: CASSATWGSDTQYF.

This chain joins TRBV18 and TRBJ1-5, with a possible D match to TRBD1 (5 bases). Trimming pared 3 bases from V and 3 bases from J, leaving 9 bases between. This CDR3 has 14 residues. CDR1 and CDR2 (germline): KGHSH, LQKENI. The DNA for the CDR3 is TGTGCCAGCTCACCTCGGGGGGTCAATCAGCCCCAGCATTTT. Its protein product is CASSPRGVNQPQHF.

The chain carries TRBV3-1 (or the pseudogene TRBV3-2) and TRBJ2-5, with TRBD2 matching 11 bases. V lost 7 bases and J lost 4; bases outside the gene matches: 8. CDR3 length: 15 residues. CDR1 and CDR2 from the germline V gene are LGHDT and YNNKEL (reference sequence). The CDR3 protein is CASTLLAGVGETQYF. CDR3 nucleotides: TGTGCCAGCACCCTACTAGCGGGAGTGGGAGAGACCCAGTACTTC.

The chain employs TRBV10-3 and TRBJ1-1; 8 nucleotides agree with TRBD1. After removal of 6 bases from V and 4 bases from J, the junction contained 10 bases not matched to a gene. The CDR3 contains 15 residues. CDR1 and CDR2 from the germline V gene are ENHRY and SYGVKD. CDR3 sequence (DNA): TGTGCCATCAGCGGATCGACAGGGGTGTTCACTGAAGCTTTCTTT. This translates into CAISGSTGVFTEAFF.

The rearrangement joins TRBV18 to TRBJ2-7, with 15 bases lining up with TRBD2. There are 16 residues in the CDR3. Germline CDR1 reads KGHSH; CDR2 reads LQKENI. The V segment lost 3 bases and the J segment 4 bases; nucleotides outside the gene matches: 4. The CDR3 loop reads CASSPGGLAGGYEQYF. The CDR3 DNA reads as TGTGCCAGCTCACCCGGGGGACTAGCGGGAGGTTACGAGCAGTACTTC.

The chain employs TRBV10-2 and TRBJ1-5; D might be TRBD1 (5 bases). Germline V gene sequence: CDR1 WSHSY, CDR2 SAAADI. Deletions cut 0 bases from V and 1 base from J, with 13 bases between. The CDR3 covers 17 residues. CDR3 nucleotides: TGCGCCAGCAGTGAGTCGCAGGGTCTCGGGAGCAATCAGCCCCAGCATTTT. Translating it yields CASSESQGLGSNQPQHF.

This sequence joins TRBV11-2 and TRBJ1-4, with 9 bases lining up with TRBD1. Per the germline V gene, CDR1 is SGHAT and CDR2 is FQNNGV. Trimming cost V 5 bases and J 7 bases; bases outside gene matches: 14. This CDR3 has 17 amino acids. CDR3 nucleotide sequence: TGTGCCAGCAGCCGAGGACCGGGACAGGGAGTCGTTGAAAAACTGTTTTTT. Translation gives CASSRGPGQGVVEKLFF.

V and J are TRBV19 and TRBJ1-5; 8 bases align to TRBD1. With 3 bases clipped from V and 0 bases from J, the junction kept 10 bases outside the gene matches. CDR3 size: 18 residues. From germline, CDR1 is LNHDA and CDR2 SQIVND (reference sequence). CDR3 protein: CASSIEGDRRNSNQPQHF. The CDR3, as DNA: TGTGCCAGTAGTATCGAAGGGGACAGGAGGAATAGCAATCAGCCCCAGCATTTT.

The rearrangement joins TRBV6-5 to TRBJ2-7, with 8 bases that match TRBD2. This CDR3 comprises 15 residues. From germline, CDR1 is MNHEY and CDR2 SVGAGI. V trimming: 1 base; J trimming: 4 bases; junction bases outside the gene matches: 6. CDR3 sequence reads: CASSYLVAGSYEQYF. In DNA form, the CDR3 reads TGTGCCAGCAGTTACTTGGTAGCGGGATCGTACGAGCAGTACTTC.

Concerning this clone: Other nucleotide sequences in the sample specify the same CDR3. The chain couples TRBV30 to TRBJ2-2; D is undetermined. Trimming removed 0 bases at V and 3 bases at J, with 8 bases between. CDR1 is GTSNPN, CDR2 SVGIG, per germline (reference sequence). The CDR3 has 14 residues. CDR3 sequence reads: CAWSVSRHTGELFF. In nucleotides, the CDR3 is TGTGCCTGGAGTGTAAGCAGACACACCGGGGAGCTGTTTTTT.

The V call is TRBV5-1, the J call TRBJ2-3; D possibly corresponds to TRBD2 (5 bases). This CDR3 contains 14 residues. Trimming stripped 0 bases from V and 4 bases from J, with 9 bases between. Germline V gene data show CDR1 as SGHRS and CDR2 as YFSETQ. CDR3 in DNA: TGCGCCAGCAGCTTGGCCACTAGGTCAGATACGCAGTATTTT. Residues: CASSLATRSDTQYF. The full variable domain, its missing parts supplied by reference TRBV5-1 and TRBJ2-3, is KAGVTQTPRYLIKTRGQQVTLSCSPISGHRSVSWYQQTPGQGLQFLFEYFSETQRNKGNFPGRFSGRQFSNSRSEMNVSTLELGDSALYLCASSLATRSDTQYFGPGTRLTVL.